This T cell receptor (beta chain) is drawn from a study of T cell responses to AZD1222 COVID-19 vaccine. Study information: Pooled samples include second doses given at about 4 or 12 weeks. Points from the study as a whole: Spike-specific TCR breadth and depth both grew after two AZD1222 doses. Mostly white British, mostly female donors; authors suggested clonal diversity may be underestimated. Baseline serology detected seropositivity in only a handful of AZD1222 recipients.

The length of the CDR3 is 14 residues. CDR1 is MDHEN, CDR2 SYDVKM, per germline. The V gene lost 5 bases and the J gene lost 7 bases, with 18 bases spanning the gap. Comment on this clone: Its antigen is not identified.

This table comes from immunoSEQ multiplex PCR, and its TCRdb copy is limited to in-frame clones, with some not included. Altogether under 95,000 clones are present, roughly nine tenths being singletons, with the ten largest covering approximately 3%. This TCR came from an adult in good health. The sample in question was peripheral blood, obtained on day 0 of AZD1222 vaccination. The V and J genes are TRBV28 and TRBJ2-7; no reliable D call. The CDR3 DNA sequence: TGTGCCAGCAGTCCCCCCCGTGGGCCGAGGGAGCAGTACTTC. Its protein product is CASSPPRGPREQYF.